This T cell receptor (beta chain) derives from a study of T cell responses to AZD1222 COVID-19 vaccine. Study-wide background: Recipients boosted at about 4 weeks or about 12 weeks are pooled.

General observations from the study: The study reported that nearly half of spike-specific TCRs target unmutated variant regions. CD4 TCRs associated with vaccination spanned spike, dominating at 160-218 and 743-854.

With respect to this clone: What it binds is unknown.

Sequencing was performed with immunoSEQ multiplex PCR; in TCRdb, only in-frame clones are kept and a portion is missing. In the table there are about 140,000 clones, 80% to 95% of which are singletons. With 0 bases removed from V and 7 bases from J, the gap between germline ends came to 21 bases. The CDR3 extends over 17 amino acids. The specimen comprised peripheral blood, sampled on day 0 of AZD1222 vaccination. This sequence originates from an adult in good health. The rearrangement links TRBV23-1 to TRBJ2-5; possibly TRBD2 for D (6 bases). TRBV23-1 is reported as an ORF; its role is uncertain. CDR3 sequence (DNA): TGCGCCAGCAGTCAATCTGGGTTCCTAGCGAGCGAAGGGACCCAGTACTTC. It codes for CASSQSGFLASEGTQYF.